Sequencing of this T cell receptor (beta chain) was carried out in a study of blood T cell repertoires in COVID-19. How the authors handled the data: Amplification of reference gene primers was used by the study to estimate nucleated cell counts. Measured with immunoSEQ multiplex PCR; TCRdb has only the in-frame clones, and not every one. V and J calls plus clone size are reproduced from that table; the DNA served to infer D and trimming. The repertoire includes roughly 150,000 clones, 70% to 85% of them detected once, and approximately 11% sits in the top ten. CDR1 SEHNR and CDR2 FQNEAQ come from the germline V gene (reference sequence). This CDR3 has 14 residues. Deletions cut 5 bases from V and 1 base from J, with 9 bases between.

The chain has TRBV7-9 and TRBJ1-5, with TRBD1 as a possible D gene (5 bases). Sequences were obtained from peripheral blood. The source is a man aged 55 to 70 who had recovered from COVID-19. CDR3 bases: TGTGCCAGCAGCGCGGGACCGAGCAATCAGCCCCAGCATTTT. Translated, it gives CASSAGPSNQPQHF.